This T cell receptor beta chain was observed in a study of blood T cell repertoires in COVID-19. Sequencing used immunoSEQ multiplex PCR; TCRdb keeps in-frame clones, though not all of them. The table records 300,000 to 500,000 clones, over 75% of them present only once. CDR1 and CDR2 from the germline V gene are LGHDT and YNNKEL (reference sequence). V lost 6 bases and J lost 5, with 13 bases in between. CDR3 length: 14 residues. The chain couples TRBV3-1 (or the pseudogene TRBV3-2) to TRBJ2-2, with D possibly matching TRBD1 (5 bases). Sample: PBMCs or T cells enriched from blood (not recorded which). The clonotype comes from a young woman with acute COVID-19. The CDR3 bases are TGTGCCAGCAGAAAAGGGGCCGGGACCGGGGAGCTGTTTTTT. Its protein product is CASRKGAGTGELFF.